Shown below are 8 T cell receptor beta chains from a single sample sequenced in a study of blood T cell repertoires in COVID-19. The table came from immunoSEQ multiplex PCR; TCRdb's copy has only in-frame clones and leaves some out. Here the sample spans about 100,000 clones, around 86% being singletons. The sequenced sample was PBMCs or T cells enriched from blood (not recorded which). Every receptor here comes from a woman aged 45-60 years who had recovered from COVID-19.

The rearrangement links TRBV6-5 to TRBJ1-2; no clear D. This CDR3 comprises 16 residues. The V gene's germline CDR1 is MNHEY and CDR2 SVGAGI. The germline V and J ends were trimmed by 0 bases and 0 bases, with 11 bases remaining between them. The CDR3 spells CASSYSSQESNYGYTF. The CDR3 DNA follows: TGTGCCAGCAGTTACTCGAGTCAGGAATCTAACTATGGCTACACCTTC.

The chain joins TRBV27 to TRBJ1-2; possibly TRBD1 for D (6 bases). Trimming removed 6 bases at V and 4 bases at J, with 15 bases between. Germline lookup yields CDR1 MNHEY and CDR2 SMNVEV (reference sequence). The CDR3 runs 14 residues. DNA for the CDR3: TGTGCCAGCAGACCAGGGAGGGGGGCCTATGGCTACACCTTC. Its translation: CASRPGRGAYGYTF.

This chain links TRBV29-1 with TRBJ2-2; TRBD2 aligns across 8 bases. This CDR3 region has 14 residues. With V trimmed by 6 bases and J by 5 bases, 8 bases remained unmatched. Germline CDR1 reads SQVTM; CDR2 reads ANQGSEA. The CDR3 nucleotides read TGCAGCGTCGCGGGACTAGTGAGGACCGGGGAGCTGTTTTTT. It translates to CSVAGLVRTGELFF.

This clone was counted a few times. The rearrangement joins TRBV3-1 (or the pseudogene TRBV3-2) to TRBJ1-1; no clear D gene. Deletions cut 3 bases from V and 3 bases from J, with 11 bases between. CDR1 LGHDT and CDR2 YNNKEL come from the germline V gene (reference sequence). The CDR3 has 14 residues. The CDR3 nucleotides are TGTGCCAGCAGCCAGTCTACAGTGGACACTGAAGCTTTCTTT. It yields the protein CASSQSTVDTEAFF.

In this sample, this clone turned up a few times. The chain is built from TRBV6-5 and TRBJ1-6, with D uncertain. This CDR3 has 12 amino acids. Trimming left V 6 bases short and J 8 bases short, with 8 bases between. Germline assignment: CDR1 MNHEY and CDR2 SVGAGI. The CDR3 protein is CASRVQDSPLHF. DNA for the CDR3: TGTGCCAGCAGGGTCCAGGATTCACCCCTCCACTTT.

The V gene is TRBV18, the J gene TRBJ2-5, with a possible D match to TRBD1 (6 bases). The CDR3 is 13 amino acids. Germline V lookup: CDR1 KGHSH, CDR2 LQKENI. Trimming removed 3 bases from V and 2 bases from J, with 7 bases in between. The CDR3 loop is CASSPTGQETQYF. The CDR3 DNA is TGTGCCAGCTCACCCACAGGGCAAGAGACCCAGTACTTC.

The CDR3 DNA is TGTGCCAGCAGCTTAGCACAGGGCACAGATACGCAGTATTTT. Amino acids: CASSLAQGTDTQYF. The V gene is TRBV7-9, the J gene TRBJ2-3; D may be TRBD1 (5 bases). Germline lookup yields CDR1 SEHNR and CDR2 FQNEAQ (reference sequence). This CDR3 spans 14 amino acids. V was shortened by 0 bases and J by 1 base, with 5 bases between the two germline ends.

This sequence joins TRBV25-1 and TRBJ1-5; weak D call: TRBD1 (5 bases). V was cut by 3 bases and J by 4 bases, with 7 bases left in between. This CDR3 region has 13 residues. Germline CDR1 and CDR2: MGHDK and SYGVNS. CDR3 DNA: TGTGCCAGCAGTGAGGGGCCGAATCAGCCCCAGCATTTT. Its translation is CASSEGPNQPQHF.